One T cell receptor beta chain is described in this entry. This record belongs to a study of blood T cell repertoires in COVID-19. Study details: COVID-19 samples collected from the United States, Italy and Spain covered acute and convalescent phases. PBMCs, B-cell-depleted T cells, or T cells provided the cDNA or gDNA that made up the material.

Germline V CDR1 and CDR2: SGHTA, FQGNSA. The CDR3 extends over 15 amino acids. V was clipped by 3 bases and J by 0 bases, with 12 bases between them. Methods used by the authors: Reference gene primer amplification yielded estimated nucleated cell counts. Assay: immunoSEQ multiplex PCR; the TCRdb copy retains only in-frame clones and omits some. V and J calls and clone size are copied from that table; D and trimming were computed from the DNA. The sample contains more than 60,000 clones, 90% of which appear only once. Sequences were obtained from peripheral blood. The TCR was taken from a man between 45 and 60 years old with acute or convalescent COVID-19. The V gene is TRBV7-2, the J gene TRBJ2-7; TRBD2 might be the D (5 bases). CDR3 residues: CASSFKRGSSYEQYF. CDR3 DNA sequence: TGTGCCAGCAGCTTTAAGAGAGGGAGCTCCTACGAGCAGTACTTC.